This TCR beta chain emerged from a study of control samples from healthy donors and cancer patients. TCRdb's copy holds only in-frame clones and misses some; the assay was immunoSEQ multiplex PCR. This table holds about 85,000 clones, less than 90% found once. V lost 6 bases to trimming and J lost 6 bases; unmatched junction nucleotides: 8. The V gene's germline CDR1 is MDHEN and CDR2 SYDVKM. There are 16 residues in the CDR3. The sequencing sample was made of blood. The receptor was isolated from a woman in her fifties or sixties in good health. This chain links TRBV28 with TRBJ2-2; 12 bases agree with TRBD2. The CDR3 nucleotides are TGTGCCAGCAGGCTAGCGGGAGGGCCTCAGGCCGGGGAGCTGTTTTTT. This translates into CASRLAGGPQAGELFF.